The clone carrying this T cell receptor (beta chain) was counted at least ten times. Its antigen is unidentified. This sample was included in a study of T-cell reconstitution after alpha-beta-depleted transplantation in children. Findings and caveats of the study: Where some patients showed high TCRbeta diversity at day 60, it came from recipient T cells and thymic progenitors that had survived. Roughly two months post-transplant, alpha-beta T cells reportedly originated from several hundred graft clones that had expanded. T cells produced anew were the main source of T-cell counts and diversity one year after transplant.

It was with unique molecular identifiers that the TCRbeta library was prepared. TCRdb reanalysed the PCR reads using MiXCR and keeps one entry per CDR3 protein. This table holds around 420,000 distinct CDR3 sequences, 15% to 20% found once. This clonotype was sampled from a boy less than two years old who had a stem cell transplant for Wiskott-Aldrich syndrome, so the T cells may come from the graft donor. The starting material was PBMCs, mostly from graft donor cells, obtained 360 days after TCRalphabeta/CD19-depleted stem cell transplant.

The CDR3 DNA reads TGCGCCAGCAGCGTCCGTCCGGGACAGGGGACCGGGGAGCTGTTTTTT. It codes for CASSVRPGQGTGELFF. The chain has TRBV5-1 and TRBJ2-2; 10 bases are shared with TRBD1. J gave up 5 bases and V 4 bases, and 8 bases lay outside the gene matches. Germline assignment: CDR1 SGHRS and CDR2 YFSETQ. This CDR3 spans 16 amino acids.